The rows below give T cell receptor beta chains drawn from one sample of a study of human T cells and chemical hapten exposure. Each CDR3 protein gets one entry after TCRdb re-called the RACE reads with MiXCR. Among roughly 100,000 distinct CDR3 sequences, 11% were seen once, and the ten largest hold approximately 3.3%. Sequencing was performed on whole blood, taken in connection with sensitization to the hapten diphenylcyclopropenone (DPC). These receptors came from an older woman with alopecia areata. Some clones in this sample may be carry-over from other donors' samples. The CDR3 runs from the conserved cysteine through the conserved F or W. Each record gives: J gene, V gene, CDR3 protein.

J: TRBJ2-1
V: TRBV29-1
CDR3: CSAETSGGAAGQFF

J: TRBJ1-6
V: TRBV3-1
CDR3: CASSLVGSGNYSPLHF

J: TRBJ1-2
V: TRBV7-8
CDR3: CASTHSDTGYTF

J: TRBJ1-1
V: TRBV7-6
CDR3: CASSLGRHMNTEAFF

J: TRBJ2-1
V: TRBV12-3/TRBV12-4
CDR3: CASSSRRQGGDEQFF

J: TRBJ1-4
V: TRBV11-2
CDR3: CASSLGYQGVGEKLFF

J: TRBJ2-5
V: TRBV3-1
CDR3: CASSPRGDGETQYF

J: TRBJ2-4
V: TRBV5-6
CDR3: CASSKDGILAKNIQYF

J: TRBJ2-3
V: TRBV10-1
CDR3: CASSDFGSGPDTQYF

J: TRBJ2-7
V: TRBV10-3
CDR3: CAISESARSYEQYF

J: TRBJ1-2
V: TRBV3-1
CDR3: CASSLGTDYGYTF

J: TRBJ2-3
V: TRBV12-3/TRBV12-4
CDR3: CASTPTSGGRRKFTDTQYF

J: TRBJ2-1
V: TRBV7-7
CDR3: CASSLGSGRASYNEQFF

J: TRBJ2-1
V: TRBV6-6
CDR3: CASSYLEYNEQFF

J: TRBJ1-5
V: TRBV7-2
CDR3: CASSLYPAAGQPQHF

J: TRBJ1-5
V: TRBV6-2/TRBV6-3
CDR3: CASSYAGTGNQPQHF

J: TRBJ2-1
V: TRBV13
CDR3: CASSLGLRFQGADEQFF

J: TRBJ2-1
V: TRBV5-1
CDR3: CASSLGVDHEQFF

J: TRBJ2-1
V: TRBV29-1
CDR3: CSAGTGTGGEQFF

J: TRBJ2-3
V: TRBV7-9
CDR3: CASSLGSGLLAGGQPATDTQYF

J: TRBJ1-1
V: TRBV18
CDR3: CASSPGGGLPDTEAFF

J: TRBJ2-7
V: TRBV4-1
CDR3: CASSQVTGRFYEQYF

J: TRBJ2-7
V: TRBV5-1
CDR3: CASSVGRDRATYEQYF

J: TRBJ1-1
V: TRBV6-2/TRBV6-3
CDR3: CASRRGQDYTEAFF

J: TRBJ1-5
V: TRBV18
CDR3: CASSPQGPNSNQPQHF

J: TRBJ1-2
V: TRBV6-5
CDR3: CASSVQGEDYGYTF

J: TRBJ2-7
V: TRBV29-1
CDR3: CSVPGGRYEQYF

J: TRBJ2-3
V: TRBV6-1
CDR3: CASSLRLAGRTDTQYF

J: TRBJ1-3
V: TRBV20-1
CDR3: CSASTVNTGGTGNTIYF

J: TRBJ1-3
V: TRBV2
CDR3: CASSESPPRQGDTIYF

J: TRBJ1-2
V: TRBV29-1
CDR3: CSVVFGPGPRTPSYGYTF

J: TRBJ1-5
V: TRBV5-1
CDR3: CASSLGGGNQPQHF

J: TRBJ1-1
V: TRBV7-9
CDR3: CASSLFEVLSEAFF

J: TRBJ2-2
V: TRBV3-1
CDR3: CASSQVPTRGGELFF

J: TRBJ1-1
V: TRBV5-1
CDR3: CASSLVLNTEAFF

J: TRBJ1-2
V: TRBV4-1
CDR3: CASSQGSGGDYGYTF

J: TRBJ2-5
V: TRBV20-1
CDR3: CSARVITTQETQYF

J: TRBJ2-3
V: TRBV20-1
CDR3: CSATPRWTSGTDTQYF

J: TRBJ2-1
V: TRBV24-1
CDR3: CATSDASGRLGEQFF

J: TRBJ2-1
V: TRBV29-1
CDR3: CSVVSNEQFF

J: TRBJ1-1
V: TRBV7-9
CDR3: CASSLRETVNTEAFF

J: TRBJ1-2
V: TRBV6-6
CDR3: CASSYSQRLGGGYTF

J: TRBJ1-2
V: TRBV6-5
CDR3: CASSYWQGIGYTF

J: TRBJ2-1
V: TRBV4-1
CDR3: CASSQEGLGWNEQFF

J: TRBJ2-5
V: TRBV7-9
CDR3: CASSQGSAETQYF

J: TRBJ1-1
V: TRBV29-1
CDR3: CSVPRGSSIGNTEAFF

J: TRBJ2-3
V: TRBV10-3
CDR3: CAISRDRGTDTQYF